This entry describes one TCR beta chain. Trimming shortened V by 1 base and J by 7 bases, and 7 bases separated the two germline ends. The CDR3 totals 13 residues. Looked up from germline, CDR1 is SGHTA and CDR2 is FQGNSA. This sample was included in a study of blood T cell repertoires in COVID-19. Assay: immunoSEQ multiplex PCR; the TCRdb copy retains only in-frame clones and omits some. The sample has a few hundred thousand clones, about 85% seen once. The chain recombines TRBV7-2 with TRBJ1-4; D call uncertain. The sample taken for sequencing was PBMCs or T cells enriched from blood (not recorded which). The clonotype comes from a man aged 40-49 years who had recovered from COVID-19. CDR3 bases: TGTGCCAGCAGCTTAGGAGGGAGTGAAAAACTGTTTTTT. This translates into CASSLGGSEKLFF.